A single sample gave rise to the 18 T cell receptor beta chains below, sequenced in a study of radiotherapy plus CTLA-4 blockade in lung cancer. The table came from immunoSEQ multiplex PCR; TCRdb's copy has only in-frame clones and leaves some out. Counted here are 130,000 or so clones, about 90% occurring once; the ten biggest clones make up 6.9%. This specimen was peripheral blood, taken from a patient treated with radiotherapy plus ipilimumab. These receptors were obtained from a human donor with non-small cell lung cancer that progressed on radiotherapy plus ipilimumab.

This chain links TRBV4-1 with TRBJ2-5; possibly TRBD1 or TRBD2 for D (5 bases each). In germline, CDR1 is MGHRA, CDR2 YSYEKL. There are 14 residues in the CDR3. Trimming stripped 0 bases from V and 10 bases from J, with 15 bases between. In DNA form, the CDR3 reads TGCGCCAGCAGCCAAGATTTCCGGGACCGCCTCCAGTACTTC. This sequence encodes CASSQDFRDRLQYF.

V gene TRBV4-1 combines with J gene TRBJ1-3, with TRBD1 identical over 10 bases. Per germline, CDR1 MGHRA and CDR2 YSYEKL. V dropped 0 bases and J dropped 2; count of bases not matched to a gene: 13. CDR3 length: 20 amino acids. This CDR3 is CASSQDPIRQGAKTGNTIYF. Written as DNA, the CDR3 is TGCGCCAGCAGCCAAGACCCCATCCGACAGGGGGCGAAGACTGGAAACACCATATATTTT.

The chain links TRBV5-1 to TRBJ1-2, with D tentatively TRBD1 (5 bases). V was trimmed by 4 bases and J by 8 bases, leaving 18 bases between them. The CDR3 is 14 residues long. The germline gives CDR1 SGHRS, CDR2 YFSETQ. This CDR3 reads CASSPGTLLGGYTF. CDR3 DNA: TGCGCCAGCAGCCCCGGGACCTTATTGGGGGGCTACACCTTC.

The chain employs TRBV6-5 and TRBJ2-7, with D unresolved. CDR1 MNHEY and CDR2 SVGAGI come from the germline V gene. This CDR3 is built from 14 residues. Trimming removed 2 bases at V and 0 bases at J, with 8 bases between. CDR3 amino acids: CASSYGQSSYEQYF. CDR3 coding DNA: TGTGCCAGCAGTTACGGGCAGAGCTCCTACGAGCAGTACTTC.

V and J are TRBV5-1 and TRBJ1-2; 7 bases match TRBD1. Trimming took 0 bases from V and 6 from J; bases not matched to a gene: 8. This CDR3 is 15 amino acids long. The germline V gene encodes CDR1 SGHRS and CDR2 YFSETQ. CDR3 loop: CASSLAVRGKDGYTF. CDR3 sequence (DNA): TGCGCCAGCAGCTTGGCGGTCAGGGGGAAGGATGGCTACACCTTC.

The V call is TRBV10-3, the J call TRBJ2-5, with D uncertain. Deletions cut 3 bases from V and 5 bases from J, with 7 bases between. Germline assignment: CDR1 ENHRY and CDR2 SYGVKD. The CDR3 has 12 residues. Here the CDR3 DNA reads TGTGCCATCAGTGATATTCAGGAGACCCAGTACTTC. It encodes CAISDIQETQYF.

The chain links TRBV9 to TRBJ2-2, with D possibly matching TRBD1 (6 bases). Between the trimmed V and J ends, which lost 4 bases and 7 bases, there was a span of 17 bases. This CDR3 contains 15 residues. CDR1 SGDLS and CDR2 YYNGEE come from the germline V gene. CDR3 region: CASSPTRYRVGELFF. The CDR3 bases are TGTGCCAGCAGCCCGACAAGGTACAGGGTCGGGGAGCTGTTTTTT.

The chain has TRBV9 and TRBJ2-3, with TRBD2 matching over 7 bases. The CDR3 is made up of 21 amino acids. Germline assignment: CDR1 SGDLS and CDR2 YYNGEE. V trimming: 0 bases; J trimming: 0 bases; junction bases outside the gene matches: 19. The CDR3: CASSVDPGLVVPLGSTDTQYF. The DNA of the CDR3 is TGTGCCAGCAGCGTAGACCCCGGACTAGTAGTTCCCCTGGGAAGCACAGATACGCAGTATTTT.

This clone came up a few times. The CDR3 DNA is TGCGCCAGCAGCTTGGAAGGGTTGGGTGGCTACACCTTC. The encoded protein is CASSLEGLGGYTF. V is TRBV5-1 and J is TRBJ1-2; no clear D gene. The CDR3 runs 13 residues. CDR1 SGHRS and CDR2 YFSETQ come from the germline V gene. Trimming left V 0 bases short and J 7 bases short, with 10 bases between.

The chain is built from TRBV10-3 and TRBJ2-2; TRBD2 might be the D (6 bases). There are 14 residues in the CDR3. V shed 10 bases and J shed 2 bases, with 14 bases lying between them. The V gene's germline CDR1 is ENHRY and CDR2 SYGVKD. In nucleotides, the CDR3 is TGTGCCACTCGCGGGACGATAAACACCGGGGAGCTGTTTTTT. Amino acids: CATRGTINTGELFF.

This clone was recorded only once. The V and J genes are TRBV28 and TRBJ2-7, with 9 bases fitting TRBD1. V shed 7 bases, J shed 5 bases, and the junction held 9 bases outside the gene matches. The CDR3 runs to 14 residues. Germline V gene sequence: CDR1 MDHEN, CDR2 SYDVKM. As DNA, the CDR3 is TGTGCCAGCACCACCGGGACAGGGATCCACGAGCAGTACTTC. This codes for CASTTGTGIHEQYF.

The rearrangement joins TRBV7-2 to TRBJ2-7; D remains unclear. The CDR3 consists of 13 residues. V lost 5 bases and J 3 bases, leaving 11 bases between the germline ends. The germline CDR1 and CDR2 sequences are SGHTA and FQGNSA. The CDR3: CASSPTISYEQYF. The CDR3 bases are TGTGCCAGCAGCCCCACGATTAGCTACGAGCAGTACTTC.

The chain has TRBV14 and TRBJ1-1; D may be TRBD1 (5 bases). Germline loops: CDR1 SGHDN, CDR2 FVKESK. This CDR3 has 12 amino acids. V lost 4 bases and J lost 6, with 9 bases in between. In nucleotides, the CDR3 is TGTGCCAGCAGCCGGGACGTTTCTGAAGCTTTCTTT. This encodes CASSRDVSEAFF.

This clone was seen just once. This sequence joins TRBV7-8 and TRBJ1-5, with D unclear. Per the germline V gene, CDR1 is SGHVS and CDR2 is FQNEAQ. The CDR3 extends over 13 amino acids. V lost 11 bases, J lost 5 bases, and 16 bases lay in between. CDR3 loop: CAGSTGPDQPQHF. The CDR3, as DNA: TGTGCCGGTTCGACTGGCCCCGATCAGCCCCAGCATTTT.

This sequence joins TRBV2 and TRBJ1-5; no definite D call. The CDR3 runs to 13 residues. Germline lookup yields CDR1 SNHLY and CDR2 FYNNEI. V was clipped by 6 bases and J by 0 bases, with 6 bases between them. CDR3 sequence (DNA): TGTGCCAGCAGGCAGTATAGCAATCAGCCCCAGCATTTT. Protein: CASRQYSNQPQHF.

V usage is TRBV5-3 and J usage is TRBJ2-7; 7 nucleotides match TRBD2. Being an ORF, TRBV5-3 has a function that is uncertain. The CDR3 loop spans 18 amino acids. Trimming took 0 bases from V and 2 from J; bases not matched to a gene: 14. The CDR3 region is CARSLGRLAATFPYEQYF. CDR3 bases: TGTGCCAGAAGCTTGGGAAGGCTAGCGGCCACATTCCCCTACGAGCAGTACTTC.

The chain has TRBV2 and TRBJ2-5; no reliable D call. CDR3 length: 14 amino acids. V lost 4 bases and J 0 bases, leaving 9 bases between the germline ends. CDR1 SNHLY and CDR2 FYNNEI come from the germline V gene. The CDR3 loop is CASSGVRYQETQYF. CDR3 sequence (DNA): TGTGCCAGCAGTGGTGTGCGTTACCAAGAGACCCAGTACTTC.

This clone was found a few times. The chain joins TRBV6-1 to TRBJ1-5; D is perhaps TRBD1 (5 bases). The germline gives CDR1 MNHNS, CDR2 SASEGT. Trimming pared 6 bases from V and 1 base from J, leaving 10 bases between. The CDR3 loop spans 14 amino acids. The CDR3 sequence is CASRPGTSNQPQHF. The CDR3 nucleotides read TGTGCCAGCAGACCCGGGACCAGCAATCAGCCCCAGCATTTT.